What follows are 22 T cell receptor beta chains derived from one specimen sequenced in a study of shared clonotypes between healthy human individuals. Naivety among CD8 cells was defined by CD45RO negativity and positive CCR7 selection, thereby excluding terminally differentiated effector memory CD45RA+ cells. The repertoire was sequenced with immunoSEQ multiplex PCR; TCRdb's copy has only in-frame clones and lacks some. Of about 2 million clones listed, approximately 95% are singletons. Sequenced material: naive CD8+ T cells sorted from blood. The receptor set was obtained from a man aged 18 to 29 in good health.

The chain recombines TRBV6-5 with TRBJ1-1; possibly TRBD1 for D (5 bases). The CDR3 spans 15 residues. V was trimmed by 1 base and J by 6 bases, leaving 15 bases between them. CDR1 and CDR2 from the germline V gene are MNHEY and SVGAGI. The CDR3 DNA reads TGTGCCAGCAGTTACTGGGGGGAGGGTTTCTCTGAAGCTTTCTTT. It encodes CASSYWGEGFSEAFF.

The chain employs TRBV18 and TRBJ2-7, with TRBD1 matching over 8 bases. Germline V gene sequence: CDR1 KGHSH, CDR2 LQKENI. The CDR3 is 13 residues long. V was pared by 5 bases and J by 3 bases, with 3 bases of the junction left unmatched. The CDR3 region is CASSTDRGYEQYF. CDR3 coding DNA: TGTGCCAGCTCAACCGACAGGGGCTACGAGCAGTACTTC.

The V gene is TRBV7-6, the J gene TRBJ2-1; D may be TRBD1 (6 bases). This CDR3 comprises 17 residues. The germline V gene has CDR1 SGHVS and CDR2 FNYEAQ. V was cut by 1 base and J by 0 bases, with 13 bases left in between. The CDR3 sequence: CASSLVYGTNSYNEQFF. CDR3 nucleotides: TGTGCCAGCAGCTTAGTGTACGGGACAAACTCCTACAATGAGCAGTTCTTC.

This clone has a single count. Other DNA sequences in the same sample also yield this CDR3. The chain combines TRBV6-1 with TRBJ1-2; 7 bases match TRBD1. V was clipped by 6 bases and J by 2 bases; unmatched bases: 3. Looked up from germline, CDR1 is MNHNS and CDR2 is SASEGT. This CDR3 region has 13 residues. CDR3 DNA sequence: TGTGCCAGCAGAGAGACAGGGAACTATGGCTACACCTTC. It encodes CASRETGNYGYTF.

This chain connects TRBV5-5 to TRBJ2-7, with D tentatively TRBD1 (5 bases). The V gene lost 1 base and the J gene lost 1 base, with 12 bases spanning the gap. This CDR3 is built from 15 residues. CDR1 is SGHKS, CDR2 YYEKEE, per germline (reference sequence). The CDR3 DNA follows: TGTGCCAGCAGCTTGAAAGGACATCTGTCCTACGAGCAGTACTTC. Residues: CASSLKGHLSYEQYF.

The genes are TRBV11-2 and TRBJ2-2, with 9 bases that match TRBD1. This CDR3 has 19 residues. Germline V gene data show CDR1 as SGHAT and CDR2 as FQNNGV. V shed 0 bases and J 2 bases; nucleotides not matched to a gene: 10. The DNA for the CDR3 is TGTGCCAGCAGCTTAGATTCATGGGACAGGGATATCAACACCGGGGAGCTGTTTTTT. This translates into CASSLDSWDRDINTGELFF.

The V call is TRBV6-1, the J call TRBJ2-5; D gene uncertain. Germline CDR1 and CDR2: MNHNS and SASEGT. Trimming stripped 3 bases from V and 4 bases from J, with 12 bases between. The CDR3 runs 14 residues. Here the CDR3 reads CASSEELGSETQYF. The CDR3 nucleotides read TGTGCCAGCAGTGAGGAGTTGGGGTCAGAGACCCAGTACTTC.

The chain carries TRBV13 and TRBJ1-2; 9 nucleotides line up with TRBD1. CDR3 length equals 15 residues. V lost 0 bases, J lost 5 bases, and 4 bases stayed unmatched. Looked up from germline, CDR1 is PRHDT and CDR2 is FYEKMQ (reference sequence). The CDR3 sequence is CASSLGQGAEYGYTF. The CDR3 DNA follows: TGTGCCAGCAGCTTAGGACAGGGGGCAGAATATGGCTACACCTTC.

A remark on this clone: The same CDR3 also results from other DNA sequences found in this sample. This chain joins TRBV6-1 and TRBJ1-2, with D unclear. The CDR3 contains 14 residues. CDR1 and CDR2 from the germline V gene are MNHNS and SASEGT. V was cut by 2 bases and J by 4 bases, with 11 bases left in between. DNA of the CDR3: TGTGCCAGCAGTGAAAGGGCAGGCAGCTATGGCTACACCTTC. Its protein is CASSERAGSYGYTF.

The chain couples TRBV7-3 to TRBJ2-1; 7 bases line up with TRBD2. Germline V lookup: CDR1 SGHTA, CDR2 FQGTGA. V gave up 5 bases and J gave up 1 base; unmatched junction bases: 5. The CDR3 sequence is 15 residues long. In DNA, the CDR3 is TGTGCCAGCAGCGTAGACGGGGGGTCCTACAATGAGCAGTTCTTC. Translated, it gives CASSVDGGSYNEQFF.

The chain couples TRBV4-1 to TRBJ2-3, with TRBD2 as a possible D gene (5 bases). Per the germline V gene, CDR1 is MGHRA and CDR2 is YSYEKL. V was trimmed by 1 base and J by 5 bases, leaving 10 bases between them. The CDR3 sequence is 14 residues long. This CDR3 is CASSQVSGIDTQYF. For the CDR3, the DNA is TGCGCCAGCAGCCAAGTCTCCGGGATAGATACGCAGTATTTT.

This CDR3 is CASSVLAGGTGEQYF. CDR3 in DNA: TGTGCCAGCAGCGTACTAGCGGGAGGCACCGGCGAGCAGTACTTC. The chain couples TRBV6-1 to TRBJ2-7; 12 bases map to TRBD2. V dropped 6 bases and J dropped 6; count of bases not matched to a gene: 9. This CDR3 region has 15 residues. Germline loops: CDR1 MNHNS, CDR2 SASEGT.

This sequence joins TRBV13 and TRBJ2-7, with 11 bases identical to TRBD2. CDR1 and CDR2 from the germline V gene are PRHDT and FYEKMQ (reference sequence). This CDR3 has 16 amino acids. Losses at the gene ends were 8 bases for V and 0 bases for J; bases not matched to a gene: 9. The CDR3 nucleotides read TGTGCCAGCCAAAAAGTGGGACTAGCGGCCTCCTACGAGCAGTACTTC. Encoded protein: CASQKVGLAASYEQYF. Drawing the rest from reference TRBV13 and TRBJ2-7, the complete variable domain is AAGVIQSPRHLIKEKRETATLKCYPIPRHDTVYWYQQGPGQDPQFLISFYEKMQSDKGSIPDRFSAQQFSDYHSELNMSSLELGDSALYFCASQKVGLAASYEQYFGPGTRLTVT.

CDR3 residues: CASSPASYEQYF. CDR3 nucleotides: TGTGCCAGCAGCCCGGCCTCCTACGAGCAGTACTTC. The V gene is TRBV7-2, the J gene TRBJ2-7, with unresolved D. Germline CDR1 is SGHTA and CDR2 is FQGNSA. The CDR3 loop spans 12 amino acids. V was pared by 5 bases and J by 0 bases, with 5 bases between.

The chain has TRBV4-3 and TRBJ2-3; 7 bases line up with TRBD2. V gave up 4 bases and J gave up 6 bases; unmatched junction bases: 13. The length of the CDR3 is 16 residues. From germline, CDR1 is LGHNA and CDR2 YSLEER. CDR3 DNA: TGCGCCAGCAGCCCTAGGATGGGAGGGGCTTACGATACGCAGTATTTT. Its protein is CASSPRMGGAYDTQYF.

This clone was found once. This chain uses TRBV7-2 with TRBJ1-6; possible D gene TRBD1, 5 bases. The CDR3 is 15 residues long. V lost 1 base, J lost 8 bases, and 12 bases lay in between. Germline assignment: CDR1 SGHTA and CDR2 FQGNSA. The CDR3: CASSLGDSTYSPLHF. In nucleotides, the CDR3 is TGTGCCAGCAGCTTAGGCGACAGCACTTATTCACCCCTCCACTTT.

The rearrangement uses TRBV7-6 and TRBJ2-2; D not certain. Trimming took 3 bases from V and 5 from J, leaving 4 bases between them. Germline CDR1 is SGHVS and CDR2 is FNYEAQ. CDR3 length: 12 amino acids. This chain's CDR3 is CASSFLTGELFF. CDR3 coding DNA: TGTGCCAGCAGCTTTTTAACCGGGGAGCTGTTTTTT.

The V gene is TRBV5-1, the J gene TRBJ1-1; D may be TRBD1 (6 bases). CDR3 size: 14 residues. The ends were cut back, 4 bases at V and 1 base at J, with 11 bases in the middle. CDR1 and CDR2 from the germline V gene are SGHRS and YFSETQ. CDR3 protein: CASSGRTENTEAFF. The DNA for the CDR3 is TGCGCCAGCAGCGGGAGGACAGAGAACACTGAAGCTTTCTTT. Filled out from reference TRBV5-1 and TRBJ1-1, the complete variable domain reads KAGVTQTPRYLIKTRGQQVTLSCSPISGHRSVSWYQQTPGQGLQFLFEYFSETQRNKGNFPGRFSGRQFSNSRSEMNVSTLELGDSALYLCASSGRTENTEAFFGQGTRLTVV.

Note on this clone: The same CDR3 arises from other DNA sequences in this sample as well. The chain is built from TRBV28 and TRBJ1-4; a weak D match, TRBD1 (5 bases). This CDR3 comprises 14 residues. Germline assignment: CDR1 MDHEN and CDR2 SYDVKM. The V end was cut by 3 bases, the J end by 7 bases, with 12 bases between. The CDR3 region is CASSFQGLGEKLFF. CDR3 nucleotide sequence: TGTGCCAGCAGTTTCCAGGGATTGGGTGAAAAACTGTTTTTT.

The J gene is TRBJ1-1, the V gene TRBV9; D gene uncertain. This CDR3 comprises 14 residues. Per germline, CDR1 SGDLS and CDR2 YYNGEE. Trimming took off 3 bases at V and 0 bases at J, with 9 bases between the two ends. The CDR3 DNA is TGTGCCAGCAGCGAGAGCGGGGTGAACACTGAAGCTTTCTTT. This translates into CASSESGVNTEAFF. Drawing the rest from reference TRBV9 and TRBJ1-1, the complete variable domain is DSGVTQTPKHLITATGQRVTLRCSPRSGDLSVYWYQQSLDQGLQFLIQYYNGEERAKGNILERFSAQQFPDLHSELNLSSLELGDSALYFCASSESGVNTEAFFGQGTRLTVV.

The chain carries TRBV11-2 and TRBJ2-1, with 8 bases lining up with TRBD2. V lost 1 base, J lost 1 base, and 6 bases stayed unmatched. The CDR3 has 17 amino acids. Germline-derived CDR1 and CDR2 are SGHAT and FQNNGV. DNA of the CDR3: TGTGCCAGCAGCTTAGCGGGGGGGCCGGAGTCCTACAATGAGCAGTTCTTC. Translated, it gives CASSLAGGPESYNEQFF.

As for this clone: Other DNA sequences in the sample encode the same CDR3. The J gene is TRBJ2-7, the V gene TRBV4-3; 11 bases match TRBD2. The CDR3 covers 16 residues. The V and J ends lost 0 bases and 2 bases, in that order; junction bases with no gene match: 3. Germline-derived CDR1 and CDR2 are LGHNA and YSLEER. Here the CDR3 DNA reads TGCGCCAGCAGCCAAGATTTAGCGGGAGGGCCCTACGAGCAGTACTTC. Its protein product is CASSQDLAGGPYEQYF.